Following are 9 T cell receptor beta chains from one sample sequenced in a study of blood T cells in healthy people across ages. Next came a second PCR, run for roughly 6 to 11 cycles, which used a sample-barcoded 5' primer along with a J-beta primer mix. TCRdb independently ran MiXCR on the 5' RACE reads; one entry per CDR3 protein. Of 700,000 to 950,000 distinct CDR3 sequences in the sample, roughly 47% were seen once. The sample taken for sequencing was blood. These TCRs come from a woman aged 60-75 years in good health.

CDR3 residues: CASNRTQGSGELFF. In DNA form, the CDR3 reads TGTGCCAGCAACCGAACACAGGGGTCTGGGGAGCTGTTTTTT. This rearrangement joins TRBV3-1 to TRBJ2-2; 7 bases fit TRBD1. After removal of 7 bases from V and 8 bases from J, the junction contained 10 bases not matched to a gene. The CDR3 length is 14 residues. The germline V gene has CDR1 LGHDT and CDR2 YNNKEL (reference sequence).

This chain uses TRBV29-1 with TRBJ2-1; possibly TRBD2 for D (6 bases). This CDR3 is built from 11 residues. Germline lookup yields CDR1 SQVTM and CDR2 ANQGSEA. The V and J ends lost 3 bases and 10 bases respectively, with 10 bases between them. The CDR3 sequence is CSVDAGREQFF. The CDR3 DNA is TGCAGCGTTGATGCGGGACGGGAGCAGTTCTTC.

In its sample, this clonotype was seen once. This chain's CDR3 is CAAWTANTEAFF. As DNA, the CDR3 is TGTGCCGCGTGGACAGCTAACACTGAAGCTTTCTTT. This rearrangement joins TRBV10-3 to TRBJ1-1, with D tentatively TRBD1 (6 bases). CDR1 ENHRY and CDR2 SYGVKD come from the germline V gene. With 11 bases removed from V and 2 bases from J, the gap between germline ends came to 12 bases. CDR3 length: 12 amino acids.

As regards this clonotype: This could be a read error, since a much larger clone is one nucleotide away. The chain couples TRBV29-1 to TRBJ2-5; D is undetermined. Gene TRBJ2-1 matches the end of the DNA better, so the J call may be wrong. CDR1 SQVTM and CDR2 ANQGSEA come from the germline V gene. This CDR3 has 13 amino acids. The CDR3 bases are TGCAGCGTTGATCCGACGTACCAAGAGACCCAGTTCTTC. Translation gives CSVDPTYQETQFF.

The rearrangement uses TRBV20-1 and TRBJ2-3; 7 nucleotides match TRBD2. V lost 3 bases and J lost 0; bases outside the gene matches: 6. CDR1 is DFQATT, CDR2 SNEGSKA, per germline (reference sequence). There are 15 residues in the CDR3. CDR3 region: CSASGNSGSTDTQYF. CDR3 nucleotide sequence: TGCAGTGCTAGCGGCAATAGCGGGAGCACAGATACGCAGTATTTT.

This chain joins TRBV11-1 and TRBJ2-6; D unresolved. The CDR3 consists of 14 residues. The germline gives CDR1 SGHAT, CDR2 FQDESV (reference sequence). Trimming left V 5 bases short and J 2 bases short, with 7 bases between. CDR3 coding DNA: TGTGCCAGCAGCAAGCACGCTGGGGCCAACGTCCTGACTTTC. Translating gives CASSKHAGANVLTF.

V usage is TRBV5-4 and J usage is TRBJ2-2, with D possibly matching TRBD2 (5 bases). CDR3 length: 13 residues. Deletions cut 4 bases from V and 6 bases from J, with 10 bases between. The germline V gene encodes CDR1 SGHNT and CDR2 YYREEE (reference sequence). The chain's CDR3 is CASSTSSAGELFF. CDR3 DNA sequence: TGTGCCAGCAGCACTAGTTCCGCCGGGGAGCTGTTTTTT.

Concerning this clonotype itself: The junction departs from the called germline gene at one end, perhaps through a read error. CDR3 nucleotides: TGTGCCAGCAGCCAAGACCAGGGGCGGAGGAAAGGCTACACCTTC. It codes for CASSQDQGRRKGYTF. The V call is TRBV4-1, the J call TRBJ1-2; tentatively, D is TRBD1 (6 bases). Per the germline V gene, CDR1 is MGHRA and CDR2 is YSYEKL. The CDR3 runs to 15 residues.

V usage is TRBV27 and J usage is TRBJ2-1, with D perhaps matching TRBD2 (6 bases). V gave up 3 bases and J gave up 5 bases, with 14 bases separating them. This CDR3 contains 15 residues. In germline, CDR1 is MNHEY, CDR2 SMNVEV (reference sequence). The CDR3 DNA reads as TGTGCCAGCAGTTTCGGAGGGCTAGGGAACAATGAGCAGTTCTTC. It encodes CASSFGGLGNNEQFF.